This entry lists 24 T cell receptor beta chains sequenced from one sample in a study of cytomegalovirus exposure and HLA in healthy donors. The study ran its PCR with 60 Vbeta and 13 Jbeta primers. Profiled with immunoSEQ multiplex PCR; TCRdb holds only in-frame clones, not every one. The table lists around 220,000 clones, 65% to 75% of them singletons. The specimen was PBMCs. These receptors were collected from a woman in her 30s in good health and CMV-seronegative.

The rearrangement links TRBV7-2 to TRBJ2-7; 7 nucleotides line up with TRBD2. The CDR3 runs to 16 residues. Germline trimming cut 5 bases from V and 0 bases from J; bases unmatched to any gene: 10. CDR1 is SGHTA and CDR2 is FQGNSA in the germline V gene. The CDR3 sequence: CASSPLPAGSSYEQYF. Here the CDR3 DNA reads TGTGCCAGCAGCCCCCTCCCAGCGGGGAGCTCCTACGAGCAGTACTTC.

The chain joins TRBV6-5 to TRBJ2-3; perhaps TRBD1 as D (6 bases). V lost 8 bases to trimming and J lost 5 bases, with 20 bases between them. Germline V gene sequence: CDR1 MNHEY, CDR2 SVGAGI. There are 15 residues in the CDR3. CDR3 amino acids: CASGLQGMGVDTQYF. The CDR3 DNA reads as TGTGCCAGCGGTCTACAGGGCATGGGGGTAGATACGCAGTATTTT.

The chain carries TRBV19 and TRBJ1-1; 7 bases are shared with TRBD1. V shed 7 bases, J shed 1 base, and the junction held 9 bases outside the gene matches. The CDR3 totals 15 residues. Germline CDR1 LNHDA, CDR2 SQIVND (reference sequence). CDR3 bases: TGTGCCAGTACCTTATGGGACAGCTCGAACACTGAAGCTTTCTTT. This encodes CASTLWDSSNTEAFF. Full variable domain (missing parts from reference TRBV19 and TRBJ1-1): DGGITQSPKYLFRKEGQNVTLSCEQNLNHDAMYWYRQDPGQGLRLIYYSQIVNDFQKGDIAEGYSVSREKKESFPLTVTSAQKNPTAFYLCASTLWDSSNTEAFFGQGTRLTVV.

The chain employs TRBV11-2 and TRBJ2-1; D may be TRBD1 (5 bases). This CDR3 has 16 amino acids. From germline, CDR1 is SGHAT and CDR2 FQNNGV. Trimming took 1 base from V and 4 from J, leaving 14 bases between them. CDR3 region: CASSLVGRSFYNEQFF. As DNA, the CDR3 is TGTGCCAGCAGCTTAGTGGGGCGGAGCTTTTACAATGAGCAGTTCTTC.

On this clone itself: An end of the junction differs from the germline gene, which may be a read error. The V call is TRBV25-1, the J call TRBJ2-5, with 8 nucleotides matching TRBD2. In germline, CDR1 is MGHDK, CDR2 SYGVNS. This CDR3 spans 15 amino acids. The CDR3 loop reads CVSSDTGLARETQYF. The DNA of the CDR3 is TGTGTCAGCAGTGATACTGGACTAGCTAGAGAGACCCAGTACTTC.

V is TRBV6-5 and J is TRBJ1-2; 7 bases align to TRBD1. Germline V gene data show CDR1 as MNHEY and CDR2 as SVGAGI. V lost 3 bases, J lost 6 bases, and 4 bases stayed unmatched. This CDR3 comprises 13 residues. The CDR3 loop reads CASSYQQGNGYTF. DNA for the CDR3: TGTGCCAGCAGTTATCAACAGGGGAATGGCTACACCTTC.

The chain uses TRBV5-1 and TRBJ1-2; 10 bases map to TRBD1. Germline CDR1 and CDR2: SGHRS and YFSETQ. V dropped 0 bases and J dropped 3; count of bases not matched to a gene: 2. CDR3 length: 15 amino acids. The CDR3 protein is CASSLATGGDYGYTF. Written as DNA, the CDR3 is TGCGCCAGCAGCTTGGCGACAGGGGGCGACTATGGCTACACCTTC.

The V gene is TRBV5-1, the J gene TRBJ1-6, with D unresolved. V lost 0 bases to trimming and J lost 5 bases, with 12 bases between them. The CDR3 contains 16 residues. Germline V gives CDR1 SGHRS, CDR2 YFSETQ. This CDR3 is CASSLETGSNNSPLHF. CDR3 in DNA: TGCGCCAGCAGCTTGGAAACGGGTTCTAATAATTCACCCCTCCACTTT.

The rearrangement uses TRBV4-2 and TRBJ2-7; the D gene is possibly TRBD1 (5 bases). V dropped 2 bases and J dropped 3 bases, with 14 bases sitting between them. The length of the CDR3 is 15 residues. CDR1 is LGHNA and CDR2 is YNFKEQ in the germline V gene. The DNA for the CDR3 is TGTGCCAGCAGCCAATGGGGTCACAGGAACTACGAGCAGTACTTC. This sequence encodes CASSQWGHRNYEQYF.

The chain employs TRBV7-9 and TRBJ1-2, with D unresolved. V gave up 5 bases and J gave up 1 base, with 14 bases separating them. The CDR3 covers 15 residues. Germline V gene lookup returns CDR1 SEHNR and CDR2 FQNEAQ (reference sequence). The CDR3 DNA is TGTGCCAGCAGCAGAGGACGCGGGATTAACTATGGCTACACCTTC. Translation gives CASSRGRGINYGYTF.

The gene calls are TRBV29-1 and TRBJ1-2; no definite D call. Germline V gene sequence: CDR1 SQVTM, CDR2 ANQGSEA. The ends were cut back, 8 bases at V and 6 bases at J, with 13 bases in the middle. The CDR3 sequence is 11 residues long. Written as DNA, the CDR3 is TGCAGCTCCTTGACAAACAATGGCTACACCTTC. Protein product: CSSLTNNGYTF.

The chain links TRBV15 to TRBJ2-3; D might be TRBD2 (6 bases). In germline, CDR1 is LNHNV, CDR2 YYDKDF (reference sequence). Deletions cut 8 bases from V and 4 bases from J, with 19 bases between. This CDR3 spans 15 amino acids. CDR3 region: CATRLGSSSADTQYF. For the CDR3, the DNA is TGTGCCACCCGACTGGGCTCCTCTAGCGCAGATACGCAGTATTTT.

The chain links TRBV13 to TRBJ2-3; TRBD2 agrees at 8 bases. Germline V lookup: CDR1 PRHDT, CDR2 FYEKMQ (reference sequence). The CDR3 is made up of 15 amino acids. The ends lost 4 bases at V and 2 bases at J; junction bases unmatched: 5. The CDR3 sequence is CASSYRAGDTDTQYF. CDR3 bases: TGTGCCAGCAGCTACCGAGCGGGAGACACAGATACGCAGTATTTT.

The J gene is TRBJ1-1, the V gene TRBV18; 7 bases map to TRBD1. Per germline, CDR1 KGHSH and CDR2 LQKENI. The CDR3 length is 14 residues. Germline trimming cut 6 bases from V and 3 bases from J; bases unmatched to any gene: 7. The CDR3 nucleotides are TGTGCCAGCTCGCAGACAGGGTCGGACACTGAAGCTTTCTTT. Amino acid sequence: CASSQTGSDTEAFF.

This clone was detected only once. The chain has TRBV30 and TRBJ2-7; tentatively, D is TRBD1 (5 bases). Germline V CDR1 and CDR2: GTSNPN, SVGIG (reference sequence). The CDR3 spans 13 residues. Trimming removed 0 bases from V and 3 bases from J, with 9 bases in between. Here the CDR3 reads CAWSVGDSYEQYF. The CDR3 region has the DNA TGTGCCTGGAGTGTAGGAGACAGCTACGAGCAGTACTTC.

The chain joins TRBV4-1 to TRBJ2-7; 7 positions match TRBD2. Trimming cost V 0 bases and J 2 bases; bases outside gene matches: 7. CDR3 length: 16 residues. Germline CDR1 reads MGHRA; CDR2 reads YSYEKL. The CDR3 bases are TGCGCCAGCAGCCAAGACCCTAGCGGATTAACCTACGAGCAGTACTTC. Amino acid sequence: CASSQDPSGLTYEQYF.

This sequence joins TRBV5-8 and TRBJ2-3, with 14 bases aligning to TRBD2. CDR1 and CDR2 (germline): SGHTS, YDEGEE. Germline trimming cut 3 bases from V and 14 bases from J; bases unmatched to any gene: 11. This CDR3 region has 15 residues. The CDR3 region is CASSSAGTSGGRRYF. CDR3 in DNA: TGTGCCAGCAGCTCGGCCGGGACTAGCGGGGGCCGGAGGTATTTT.

J is TRBJ1-2 and V is TRBV27; 9 bases align to TRBD1. CDR1 MNHEY and CDR2 SMNVEV come from the germline V gene (reference sequence). CDR3 length: 15 amino acids. V was clipped by 7 bases and J by 2 bases; unmatched bases: 8. The CDR3 region is CASTLAGTGNYGYTF. CDR3 in DNA: TGTGCCAGCACCCTCGCCGGGACAGGGAACTATGGCTACACCTTC.

V gene TRBV7-9 combines with J gene TRBJ2-3; perhaps TRBD1 as D (6 bases). The CDR3 is 16 amino acids. Trimming shortened V by 0 bases and J by 3 bases, and 13 bases separated the two germline ends. Per germline, CDR1 SEHNR and CDR2 FQNEAQ (reference sequence). The CDR3 reads CASSLAWGRRTDTQYF. The CDR3 DNA reads as TGTGCCAGCAGCTTAGCGTGGGGGCGCAGAACAGATACGCAGTATTTT.

The chain combines TRBV13 with TRBJ2-5; D uncertain. Judging by the DNA end, TRBJ2-7 fits better; the J call may be wrong. Germline values: CDR1 PRHDT, CDR2 FYEKMQ (reference sequence). This CDR3 is built from 14 residues. The CDR3 DNA reads TGTGCCAGCAGCTTAGGCAGAGCAGGTGACGAGCAGTACTTC. Its translation is CASSLGRAGDEQYF.

V gene TRBV18 combines with J gene TRBJ2-1; possibly TRBD2 for D (5 bases). CDR1 is KGHSH and CDR2 is LQKENI in the germline V gene. The CDR3 length is 13 residues. V dropped 3 bases and J dropped 10 bases, with 13 bases sitting between them. CDR3 DNA: TGTGCCAGCTCACCTGTCCTAGCAGGCGAGCAGTTCTTC. Encoded protein: CASSPVLAGEQFF.

CDR3 nucleotide sequence: TGTGCCAGCAGACAGAACACCGGGGAGCTGTTTTTT. Protein product: CASRQNTGELFF. The rearrangement uses TRBV11-3 and TRBJ2-2; D is uncertain. The CDR3 has 12 amino acids. Trimming left V 6 bases short and J 1 base short, with 3 bases between. CDR1 and CDR2 from the germline V gene are SGHNT and YENEEA.

The chain uses TRBV2 and TRBJ2-1, with TRBD1 matching over 12 bases. Germline CDR1 and CDR2: SNHLY and FYNNEI. CDR3 length: 14 residues. Trimming cost V 5 bases and J 6 bases; bases outside gene matches: 2. DNA for the CDR3: TGTGCCAGCAGTCGGGACAGGGGGCTCAATGAGCAGTTCTTC. Its translation is CASSRDRGLNEQFF.

The J gene is TRBJ2-7, the V gene TRBV7-9, with D maybe TRBD2 (6 bases). This CDR3 has 14 residues. V gave up 5 bases and J gave up 5 bases, with 16 bases separating them. Germline V lookup: CDR1 SEHNR, CDR2 FQNEAQ (reference sequence). CDR3 amino acids: CASSPSTGVHEQYF. CDR3 sequence (DNA): TGTGCCAGCAGCCCCAGTACGGGAGTCCACGAGCAGTACTTC.